Below, 13 T cell receptor beta chains from the same sample are listed, as sequenced in a study of T cell repertoires in aging, cancer and after chemotherapy. Amplification of TCR beta used genomic DNA extracted from peripheral blood. Rearranged V-D-J TRB sequences were amplified with a mixed TRB-A/B primer pool. One entry per CDR3 protein, called by TCRdb with MiXCR from the multiplex PCR reads. The sample records some 6,000 distinct CDR3 sequences, roughly 23% being singletons. Sequences were obtained from blood. Receptors were obtained from a human donor in good health.

In this sample, this clonotype is medium-sized. The chain carries TRBV20-1 and TRBJ2-7, with D perhaps TRBD1 or TRBD2 (5 bases each). V lost 3 bases, J lost 0 bases, and 9 bases lay in between. CDR3 length: 13 residues. The V gene's germline CDR1 is DFQATT and CDR2 SNEGSKA (reference sequence). The CDR3 DNA reads TGCAGTGCTAGCCGGGACGGCTCCTACGAGCAGTACTTC. As protein: CSASRDGSYEQYF.

This clonotype showed up just a few times. The chain employs TRBV5-1 and TRBJ2-6; 11 nucleotides match TRBD1. CDR1 and CDR2 from the germline V gene are SGHRS and YFSETQ. The CDR3 is 16 residues long. The J segment lost 2 bases and the V segment lost 4 bases, leaving 2 bases of the junction unmatched. In DNA, the CDR3 is TGCGCCAGCAGCAGGGACAGGGGGGCTGGGGCCAACGTCCTGACTTTC. As protein: CASSRDRGAGANVLTF.

This clonotype is medium-sized (0.01 to 0.1%) by share. The chain has TRBV10-3 and TRBJ1-2; no definite D call. Germline-derived CDR1 and CDR2 are ENHRY and SYGVKD. The CDR3 length is 14 residues. Deletions cut 0 bases from V and 2 bases from J, with 7 bases between. This CDR3 reads CAISESGLNYGYTF. The CDR3 coding sequence is TGTGCCATCAGTGAGTCAGGGCTGAACTATGGCTACACCTTC.

The count of this clonotype is one. A much larger clonotype is one base distant, so this may be a read error. The rearrangement links TRBV12-3 or TRBV12-4 to TRBJ2-7, with unresolved D. The germline V and J ends were trimmed by 3 bases and 1 base, with 10 bases remaining between them. The CDR3 totals 14 residues. CDR3 sequence: CASSLSKASYEQYF. DNA for the CDR3: TGTGCCAGCAGTTTGAGCAAGGCTTCCTACGAGCAGTACTTC.

This chain joins TRBV30 and TRBJ2-3; D might be TRBD1 or TRBD2, each matching 5 bases. V gave up 8 bases and J gave up 6 bases, with 18 bases separating them. Looked up from germline, CDR1 is GTSNPN and CDR2 is SVGIG (reference sequence). CDR3 length: 13 amino acids. The DNA for the CDR3 is TGTGCCACCTGGACTGGATGGGGGGATACGCAGTATTTT. Residues: CATWTGWGDTQYF.

This clonotype was counted only a few times. CDR3 coding DNA: TGCGCCAGCAGCCAAGATTCTCGGGTGGGCAGGGATAATGAAAAACTGTTTTTT. It encodes CASSQDSRVGRDNEKLFF. This chain connects TRBV4-1 to TRBJ1-4; D might be TRBD1 (5 bases). The germline gives CDR1 MGHRA, CDR2 YSYEKL. Between the trimmed V and J ends, which lost 0 bases and 4 bases, there was a span of 18 bases. This CDR3 spans 18 amino acids.

This chain connects TRBV5-4 to TRBJ2-1; D tentatively fits TRBD1 or TRBD2 (5 bases each). The CDR3 has 15 residues. Germline V gene data show CDR1 as SGHNT and CDR2 as YYREEE (reference sequence). The germline V and J ends were trimmed by 5 bases and 0 bases, with 12 bases remaining between them. CDR3 sequence: CASRADTSSYNEQFF. The CDR3 nucleotides are TGTGCCAGCAGGGCGGACACTAGCTCCTACAATGAGCAGTTCTTC.

This clonotype ranks as medium-sized. The rearrangement joins TRBV6-5 to TRBJ2-7; TRBD1 is a possible D gene (5 bases). Per the germline V gene, CDR1 is MNHEY and CDR2 is SVGAGI. V lost 1 base to trimming and J lost 2 bases, with 12 bases between them. The CDR3 spans 15 residues. CDR3 sequence reads: CASSYLGQPPYEQYF. The CDR3 bases are TGTGCCAGCAGTTACTTGGGGCAGCCCCCCTACGAGCAGTACTTC.

This clonotype was counted many times. V usage is TRBV27 and J usage is TRBJ2-5; TRBD2 is a possible D gene (5 bases). CDR1 and CDR2 (germline): MNHEY, SMNVEV (reference sequence). CDR3 length equals 13 residues. The ends were cut back, 2 bases at V and 5 bases at J, with 9 bases in the middle. This CDR3 is CASSLGSRETQYF. The CDR3 DNA is TGTGCCAGCAGTTTAGGGAGTCGGGAGACCCAGTACTTC.

The J gene is TRBJ1-1, the V gene TRBV14; D is uncertain. CDR3 length equals 12 residues. Germline V gene lookup returns CDR1 SGHDN and CDR2 FVKESK. Trimming left V 3 bases short and J 6 bases short, with 8 bases between. The CDR3 is CASSHTNAEAFF. The CDR3 DNA sequence: TGTGCCAGCAGCCATACCAATGCTGAAGCTTTCTTT.

This clonotype is deemed medium-sized. The V call is TRBV27, the J call TRBJ1-2; a weak D match, TRBD1 (5 bases). The CDR3 sequence is 15 residues long. CDR1 is MNHEY, CDR2 SMNVEV, per germline (reference sequence). V was clipped by 5 bases and J by 9 bases, with 22 bases between them. For the CDR3, the DNA is TGTGCCAGCAGTCCCTTCGCGGGGGGTTTTGATCGCTACACCTTC. Protein sequence: CASSPFAGGFDRYTF.

This clonotype is medium-sized. This chain joins TRBV24-1 and TRBJ2-7; D could derive from TRBD1 or TRBD2 (6 bases each). Trimming shortened V by 4 bases and J by 2 bases, and 11 bases separated the two germline ends. Germline V CDR1 and CDR2: KGHDR, SFDVKD. The CDR3 totals 14 residues. DNA for the CDR3: TGTGCCACCAGTGAGTCGGGGGACACCTACGAGCAGTACTTC. Encoded protein: CATSESGDTYEQYF.

This clonotype counts as medium-sized. V and J are TRBV6-5 and TRBJ2-6; 7 positions match TRBD2. This CDR3 spans 17 amino acids. Germline V gene data show CDR1 as MNHEY and CDR2 as SVGAGI. V trimming: 2 bases; J trimming: 1 base; junction bases outside the gene matches: 5. CDR3 sequence reads: CASSYTLAGSGANVLTF. The CDR3 DNA reads TGTGCCAGCAGTTACACCTTAGCGGGTTCTGGGGCCAACGTCCTGACTTTC.